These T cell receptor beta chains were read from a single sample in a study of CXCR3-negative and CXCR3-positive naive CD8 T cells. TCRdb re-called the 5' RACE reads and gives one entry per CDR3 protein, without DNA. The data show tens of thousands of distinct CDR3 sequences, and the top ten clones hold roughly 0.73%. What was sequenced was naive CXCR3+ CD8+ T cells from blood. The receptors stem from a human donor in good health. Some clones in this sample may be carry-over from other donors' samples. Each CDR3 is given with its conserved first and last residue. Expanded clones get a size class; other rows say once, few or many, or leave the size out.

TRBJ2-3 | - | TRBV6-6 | CASSPPGAGGPSSPTDTQYF
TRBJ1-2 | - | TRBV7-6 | CASSPAGEGYGYTF
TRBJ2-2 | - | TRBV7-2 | CASSFEQGNTGELFF
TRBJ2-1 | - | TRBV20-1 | CSARGARENYNEQFF
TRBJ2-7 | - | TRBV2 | CASSEVRTGRYEQYF
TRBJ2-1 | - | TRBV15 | CATSRDTDLGQNNEQFF
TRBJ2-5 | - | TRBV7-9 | CASSLALENLQETQYF
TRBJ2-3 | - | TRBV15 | CATSKTGGGALLISSTDTQYF
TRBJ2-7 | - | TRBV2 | CASSGVNNYEQYF
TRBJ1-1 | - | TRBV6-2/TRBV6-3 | CASSYWARANTEAFF
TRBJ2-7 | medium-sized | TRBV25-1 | CASSRTVYEQYF
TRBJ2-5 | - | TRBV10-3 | CAISEEGGGETQYF
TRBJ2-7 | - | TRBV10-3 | CANAPSKYEQYF
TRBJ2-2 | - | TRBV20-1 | CSARRLAGGPGTGELFF
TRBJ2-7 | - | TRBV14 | CASSQGAPAEQYF
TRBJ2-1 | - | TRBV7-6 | CASSLAISYNEQFF
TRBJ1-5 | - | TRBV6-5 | CASSKGIPGNQPQHF
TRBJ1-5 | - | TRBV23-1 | CASSPNPQGSNQPQHF
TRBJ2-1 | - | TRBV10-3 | CAISESGGVYREQFF
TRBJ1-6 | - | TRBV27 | CASSPHGSSYNSPLHF
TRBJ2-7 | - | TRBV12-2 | CASRLRGTANYEQYF
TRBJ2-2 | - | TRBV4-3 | CASSQGPRLADTGELFF
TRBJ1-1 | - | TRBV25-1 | CASRAGAVGTEAFF
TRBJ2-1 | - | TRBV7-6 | CASSPRVGGEQFF
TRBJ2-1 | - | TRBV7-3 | CASSLGVGDEQFF
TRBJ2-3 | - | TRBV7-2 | CASSLAGGQRDTQYF
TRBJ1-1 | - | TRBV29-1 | CFVRTENTEAFF
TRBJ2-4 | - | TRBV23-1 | CASSPLKRYKNIQYF
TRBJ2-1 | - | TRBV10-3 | CAISGGDREYNEQFF
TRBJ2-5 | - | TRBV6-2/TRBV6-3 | CASSYASGLEETQYF
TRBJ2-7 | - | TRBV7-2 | CASSLPPSYEQYF
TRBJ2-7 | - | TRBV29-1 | CSVQLVSYEQYF
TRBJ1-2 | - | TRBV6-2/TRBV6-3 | CASSYSHPTHYGYTF
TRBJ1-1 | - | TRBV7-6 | CASSLLGQEDTEAFF
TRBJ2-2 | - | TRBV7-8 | CASSLVPGGLVTGELFF
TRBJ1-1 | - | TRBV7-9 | CASSPGNFRDTEAFF
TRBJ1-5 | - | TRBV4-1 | CASSQDRDLYSNQPQHF
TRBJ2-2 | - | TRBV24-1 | CATSDFYGGTGELFF
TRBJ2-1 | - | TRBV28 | CASRLGFSSYNEQFF
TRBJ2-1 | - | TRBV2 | CASSVGGGAYNEQFF
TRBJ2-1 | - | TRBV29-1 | CSVDRVTYNEQFF
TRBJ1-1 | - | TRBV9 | CASSVGGRGVDAFF
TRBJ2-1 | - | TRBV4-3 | CASSNGRGLINEQFF
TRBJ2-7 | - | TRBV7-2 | CASSLAWGSTWEQYF
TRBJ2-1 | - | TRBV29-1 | CSVEVSLAGGVYNEQFF
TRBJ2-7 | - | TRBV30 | CAWRTGVGSGSYEQYF
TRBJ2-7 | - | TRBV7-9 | CASEKGTSYEQYF
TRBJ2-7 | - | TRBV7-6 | CASSPGAGYVQYF
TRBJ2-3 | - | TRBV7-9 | CASSLVQRGGTDTQYF
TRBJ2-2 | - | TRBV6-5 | CASSYSRTGPGELFF
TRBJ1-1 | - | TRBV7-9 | CASSLHQDSPEPEAFF